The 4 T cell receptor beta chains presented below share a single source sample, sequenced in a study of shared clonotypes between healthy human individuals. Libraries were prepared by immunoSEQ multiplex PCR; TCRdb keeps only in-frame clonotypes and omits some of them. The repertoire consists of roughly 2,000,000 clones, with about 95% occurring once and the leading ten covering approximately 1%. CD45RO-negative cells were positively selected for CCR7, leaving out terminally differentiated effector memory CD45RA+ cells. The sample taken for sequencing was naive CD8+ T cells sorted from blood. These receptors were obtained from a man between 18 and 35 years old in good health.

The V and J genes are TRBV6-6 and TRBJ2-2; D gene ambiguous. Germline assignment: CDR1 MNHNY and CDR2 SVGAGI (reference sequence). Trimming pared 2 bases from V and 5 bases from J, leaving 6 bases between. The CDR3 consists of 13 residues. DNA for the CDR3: TGTGCCAGCAGTTACAGGGTAACCGGGGAGCTGTTTTTT. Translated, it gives CASSYRVTGELFF.

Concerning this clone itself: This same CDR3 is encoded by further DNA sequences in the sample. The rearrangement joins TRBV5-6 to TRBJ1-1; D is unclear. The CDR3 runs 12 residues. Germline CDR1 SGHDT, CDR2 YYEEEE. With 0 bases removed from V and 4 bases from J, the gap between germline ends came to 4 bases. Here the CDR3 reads CASSLVPTEAFF. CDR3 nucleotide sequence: TGTGCCAGCAGCTTGGTTCCCACTGAAGCTTTCTTT.

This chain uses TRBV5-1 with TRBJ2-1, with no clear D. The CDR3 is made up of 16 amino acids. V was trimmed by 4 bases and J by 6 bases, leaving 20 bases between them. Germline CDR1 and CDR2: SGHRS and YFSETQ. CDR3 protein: CASSPIGLDTLNEQFF. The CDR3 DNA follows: TGCGCCAGCAGCCCGATTGGCCTAGATACTCTCAATGAGCAGTTCTTC.

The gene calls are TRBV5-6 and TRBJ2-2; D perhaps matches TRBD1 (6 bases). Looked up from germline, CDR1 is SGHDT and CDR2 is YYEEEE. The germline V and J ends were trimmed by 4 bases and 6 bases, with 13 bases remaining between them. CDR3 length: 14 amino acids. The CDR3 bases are TGTGCCAGCAGCATACAGGGTTGGGCCGGGGAGCTGTTTTTT. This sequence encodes CASSIQGWAGELFF.